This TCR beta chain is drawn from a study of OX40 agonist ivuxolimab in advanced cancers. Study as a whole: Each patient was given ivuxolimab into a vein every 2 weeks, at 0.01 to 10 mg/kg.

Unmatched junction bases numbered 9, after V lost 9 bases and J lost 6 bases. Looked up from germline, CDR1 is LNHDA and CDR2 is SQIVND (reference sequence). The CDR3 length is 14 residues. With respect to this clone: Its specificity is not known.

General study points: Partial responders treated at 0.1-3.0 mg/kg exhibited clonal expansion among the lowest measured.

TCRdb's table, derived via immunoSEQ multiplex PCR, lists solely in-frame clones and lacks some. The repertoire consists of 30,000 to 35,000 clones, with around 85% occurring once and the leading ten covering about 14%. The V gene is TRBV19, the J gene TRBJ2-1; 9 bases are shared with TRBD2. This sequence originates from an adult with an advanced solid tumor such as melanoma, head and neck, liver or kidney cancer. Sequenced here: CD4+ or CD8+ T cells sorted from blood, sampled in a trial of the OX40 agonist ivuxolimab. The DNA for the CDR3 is TGTGCCAGCGGCGGAGGAGCGGGGGGCAATGAGCAGTTCTTC. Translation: CASGGGAGGNEQFF.